The 13 T cell receptor beta chains listed next were all sequenced from one sample in a study of control samples from healthy donors and cancer patients. Sequencing was performed with immunoSEQ multiplex PCR; in TCRdb, only in-frame clones are kept and a portion is missing. The sample lists under 75,000 clones; 90% were seen once. The sequenced sample consisted of PBMCs. These receptors came from a woman aged 45-59 years with colorectal cancer.

The chain carries TRBV2 and TRBJ1-1; D is undetermined. The CDR3 length is 14 residues. The germline V gene has CDR1 SNHLY and CDR2 FYNNEI. Trimming pared 2 bases from V and 1 base from J, leaving 8 bases between. The CDR3 here is CASSERSPNTEAFF. The CDR3 coding sequence is TGTGCCAGCAGTGAACGCAGCCCGAACACTGAAGCTTTCTTT. The complete variable domain, with remaining parts taken from reference TRBV2 and TRBJ1-1, reads EPEVTQTPSHQVTQMGQEVILRCVPISNHLYFYWYRQILGQKVEFLVSFYNNEISEKSEIFDDQFSVERPDGSNFTLKIRSTKLEDSAMYFCASSERSPNTEAFFGQGTRLTVV.

This clone was observed a single time. The chain carries TRBV15 and TRBJ1-1; D is ambiguous. Germline CDR1 and CDR2: LNHNV and YYDKDF (reference sequence). Between the trimmed V and J ends, which lost 1 base and 5 bases, there was a span of 8 bases. The CDR3 has 13 amino acids. The CDR3 DNA sequence: TGTGCCACCAGCAGAGTAAAGGGAACTGAAGCTTTCTTT. Its translation is CATSRVKGTEAFF.

The V call is TRBV23-1, the J call TRBJ2-3; D possibly corresponds to TRBD1 (6 bases). TRBV23-1 is noted as an ORF with a role that remains uncertain. Trimming removed 10 bases from V and 0 bases from J, with 17 bases in between. This CDR3 has 15 residues. In DNA, the CDR3 is TGCGCCAAAGACCCCAGGGGCTCTAGCACAGATACGCAGTATTTT. Protein: CAKDPRGSSTDTQYF.

The chain couples TRBV15 to TRBJ2-7, with D maybe TRBD1 (5 bases). With 0 bases removed from V and 2 bases from J, the gap between germline ends came to 11 bases. From germline, CDR1 is LNHNV and CDR2 YYDKDF (reference sequence). CDR3 size: 15 residues. The chain's CDR3 is CATSRDQGTPYEQYF. DNA of the CDR3: TGTGCCACCAGCAGAGATCAGGGAACCCCCTACGAGCAGTACTTC.

V usage is TRBV3-1 (or the pseudogene TRBV3-2) and J usage is TRBJ1-5; no clear D. CDR1 is LGHDT and CDR2 is YNNKEL in the germline V gene (reference sequence). V was shortened by 3 bases and J by 4 bases, with 7 bases between the two germline ends. The CDR3 length is 13 residues. Here the CDR3 DNA reads TGTGCCAGCAGCCAGTATTTGAATCAGCCCCAGCATTTT. Its protein is CASSQYLNQPQHF.

The chain uses TRBV5-1 and TRBJ2-5; 7 positions match TRBD2. The V gene's germline CDR1 is SGHRS and CDR2 YFSETQ. The CDR3 is made up of 14 amino acids. With 4 bases clipped from V and 2 bases from J, the junction kept 5 bases outside the gene matches. CDR3 sequence: CASSPLGGQETQYF. Here the CDR3 DNA reads TGCGCCAGCAGCCCTCTGGGAGGGCAAGAGACCCAGTACTTC.

The chain joins TRBV5-4 to TRBJ2-5; tentatively, D is TRBD2 (6 bases). The CDR3 contains 13 residues. The V end lost 0 bases, the J end lost 7 bases, and 10 bases lay between the germline ends. Germline V gene lookup returns CDR1 SGHNT and CDR2 YYREEE (reference sequence). CDR3 in amino acids: CASSLGREGTQYF. CDR3 nucleotides: TGTGCCAGCAGCTTGGGGCGGGAAGGGACCCAGTACTTC.

The V gene is TRBV28, the J gene TRBJ2-7, with D hard to call. This CDR3 has 10 residues. The germline V gene has CDR1 MDHEN and CDR2 SYDVKM. V was shortened by 5 bases and J by 4 bases, with 3 bases between the two germline ends. The CDR3 protein is CASSTYEQYF. In DNA, the CDR3 is TGTGCCAGCAGTACTTACGAGCAGTACTTC.

This clone has more than one count but fewer than ten. The chain has TRBV3-1 (or the pseudogene TRBV3-2) and TRBJ2-7; D uncertain. CDR3 length: 12 residues. Germline V gene lookup returns CDR1 LGHDT and CDR2 YNNKEL (reference sequence). The V and J ends lost 4 bases and 6 bases respectively, with 10 bases between them. CDR3 DNA sequence: TGTGCCAGCAGCCCCCGGCTGGGCGAGCAGTACTTC. As protein: CASSPRLGEQYF.

This sequence joins TRBV7-8 and TRBJ2-7; 9 bases match TRBD1. The CDR3 is 17 residues long. Germline trimming cut 2 bases from V and 3 bases from J; bases unmatched to any gene: 11. Germline V gene lookup returns CDR1 SGHVS and CDR2 FQNEAQ. The CDR3 sequence is CASSLSHPGQGFYEQYF. The CDR3, as DNA: TGTGCCAGCAGCTTATCTCACCCGGGACAGGGTTTCTACGAGCAGTACTTC.

This chain uses TRBV10-3 with TRBJ1-5, with 7 bases lining up with TRBD1. The junction had 8 bases not matched to a gene; V was cut back by 4 bases and J by 2 bases. CDR3 length: 16 residues. Germline-derived CDR1 and CDR2 are ENHRY and SYGVKD. The CDR3 DNA is TGTGCCATCAGTGGGACAACAGGGGAAGGCAATCAGCCCCAGCATTTT. Amino acid sequence: CAISGTTGEGNQPQHF.

This sequence joins TRBV15 and TRBJ2-7; 7 bases are a match to TRBD2. Trimming took 0 bases from V and 6 from J; bases not matched to a gene: 5. In germline, CDR1 is LNHNV, CDR2 YYDKDF (reference sequence). The CDR3 covers 14 residues. The CDR3 DNA sequence: TGTGCCACCAGCAGAGATTCAGCGGGATCCGAGCAGTACTTC. Protein: CATSRDSAGSEQYF.

The V and J genes are TRBV18 and TRBJ1-2; 7 bases map to TRBD1. The CDR3 totals 14 residues. Germline CDR1 KGHSH, CDR2 LQKENI. The J segment lost 6 bases and the V segment lost 4 bases, leaving 8 bases of the junction unmatched. The CDR3 DNA follows: TGTGCCAGCTCACAATCCGACAGGGCGGATGGCTACACCTTC. Residues: CASSQSDRADGYTF.